This TCR beta chain was profiled in a study of human T cells and chemical hapten exposure. Whole-study results and caveats: TCRs above 1 in 1000 frequency stayed constant with DPC sensitization.

From whole blood left unfractionated, total RNA was extracted. It was the library that attached unique molecular identifiers to individual cDNA molecules. Original data processing: A per-sample median of about 100,000 TCRs was observed, with counts ranging from 23,224 to 690,600. TCRdb passed the 5' RACE reads through MiXCR, listing each CDR3 protein once. For this entry, the V and J calls and clone size follow TCRdb and not the study's own pipeline. The sample has 65,000 to 90,000 distinct CDR3 sequences, about a sixth seen once. Turning to this clonotype: What it recognizes is unknown.

The clonotype comes from a female donor in good health.

DNA for the CDR3: TGCGCCAGCAGCCAAGATCGCGTGGGACAGGGATTCTCTGGAAACACCATATATTTT. It yields the protein CASSQDRVGQGFSGNTIYF. The chain is built from TRBV4-1 and TRBJ1-3; 9 bases fit TRBD1. The CDR3 runs to 19 residues. V dropped 0 bases and J dropped 0; count of bases not matched to a gene: 9. Germline assignment: CDR1 MGHRA and CDR2 YSYEKL.